This T cell receptor (beta chain) was sequenced during a study of blood T cell repertoires in COVID-19. Study at large: Sources were T cells, B-cell-depleted T cells, or PBMCs; the material itself was cDNA or gDNA.

The V gene's germline CDR1 is MDHEN and CDR2 SYDVKM. The CDR3 consists of 14 residues. Trimming at V came to 6 bases and at J to 4 bases, leaving 8 bases not matched to a gene. Study processing details: Reference gene primer amplification in the assay estimated nucleated cell counts. Using immunoSEQ multiplex PCR, the repertoire was profiled, and TCRdb retains in-frame clones only, with some absent. V, J and clone size are those of that table, while D and trimming were read from the DNA. The data contain over 120,000 clones, around 81% of them singletons. Specimen: peripheral blood. This sequence was found in a human donor in a cohort sampled during active COVID-19. This chain links TRBV28 with TRBJ1-2, with 7 bases fitting TRBD1. CDR3 bases: TGTGCCAGCAGGCGGATGACAGGGATCTATGGCTACACCTTC. Translating gives CASRRMTGIYGYTF.